This TCR beta chain was captured by sequencing in a study of blood T cell repertoires in COVID-19. Trimming pared 7 bases from V and 4 bases from J, leaving 19 bases between. This CDR3 is 15 amino acids long. Per germline, CDR1 MRHNA and CDR2 SNTAGT. In the authors' workflow: Reference gene primer amplification gave estimated nucleated cell counts. Assay: immunoSEQ multiplex PCR; the TCRdb copy retains only in-frame clones and omits some. The DNA was the basis for D and trimming; V, J and clone size are from that table. The data contain about 370,000 clones, just over 90% of them singletons. This TCR was recovered from a woman aged 40 to 50 who had been exposed to COVID-19. Sequencing was carried out using PBMCs or T cells enriched from blood (not recorded which). The chain carries TRBV6-4 and TRBJ1-1; D unclear. CDR3 loop: CASTCGGKWCTEAFF. DNA of the CDR3: TGTGCCAGCACCTGTGGAGGGAAGTGGTGCACTGAAGCTTTCTTT.